This T cell receptor (beta chain) stems from a study of cytomegalovirus exposure and HLA in healthy donors. Findings and limits, study-wide: Among CMV-associated TCR beta chains, most appeared HLA-restricted in a later analysis. Follow-up analysis seemed to connect common viral pathogens with several of the most significant clusters identified.

CDR3 length equals 11 residues. The V and J ends lost 8 bases and 9 bases, in that order; junction bases with no gene match: 3. CDR1 and CDR2 (germline): MGHDK, SYGVNS. Notes on this clone: Its specificity is not known.

Researchers ran the PCR with 60 Vbeta and 13 Jbeta primers. Data came from immunoSEQ multiplex PCR; TCRdb stores just in-frame clones and leaves some out. The sample yields about 150,000 clones, 80% to 85% seen once. This chain connects TRBV25-1 to TRBJ2-1, with 8 bases identical to TRBD1. Sequenced: PBMCs. This sequence originates from a male donor in good health and CMV-seronegative. The CDR3 DNA follows: TGTGCCAGCTCCGGACAGGGTGAGCAGTTCTTC. Translating gives CASSGQGEQFF.